Shown below are 32 T cell receptor beta chains from a single sample sequenced in a study of spatial heterogeneity in lung cancer. Noted time point: blood at routine non-recurrence follow-up after resection. Whole RNA came from tumor, nontumor lung or frozen PBMC and was sequenced without being sorted. Via MiXCR, TCRdb re-called the 5' RACE reads, giving one row per CDR3 protein. This table holds around 110,000 distinct CDR3 sequences, about 12% found once. The specimen comprised PBMCs, sampled at follow-up. These receptors all come from a male donor with early-stage non-small cell lung cancer.

This clonotype was found many times. The rearrangement joins TRBV24-1 to TRBJ1-2, with D unresolved. In germline, CDR1 is KGHDR, CDR2 SFDVKD. V was clipped by 10 bases and J by 4 bases, with 9 bases between them. The CDR3 extends over 11 amino acids. The CDR3 region is CATTTPYGYTF. Written as DNA, the CDR3 is TGTGCCACGACGACACCCTATGGCTACACCTTC.

This clonotype occurred a few times. The chain carries TRBV28 and TRBJ1-3; D not resolved. Trimming cost V 3 bases and J 1 base, with 7 bases left between them. Germline V gene sequence: CDR1 MDHEN, CDR2 SYDVKM. The CDR3 runs 14 residues. The CDR3 is CASSFRRSGNTIYF. In DNA form, the CDR3 reads TGTGCCAGCAGTTTCCGACGGTCTGGAAACACCATATATTTT.

The chain combines TRBV5-1 with TRBJ2-3; 12 nucleotides align to TRBD2. Germline V lookup: CDR1 SGHRS, CDR2 YFSETQ. The CDR3 totals 14 residues. The ends lost 4 bases at V and 5 bases at J; junction bases unmatched: 2. This CDR3 reads CASSPTSGGDTQYF. CDR3 nucleotide sequence: TGCGCCAGCAGCCCGACTAGCGGGGGAGATACGCAGTATTTT. Full variable domain (remainder filled in from reference TRBV5-1 and TRBJ2-3): KAGVTQTPRYLIKTRGQQVTLSCSPISGHRSVSWYQQTPGQGLQFLFEYFSETQRNKGNFPGRFSGRQFSNSRSEMNVSTLELGDSALYLCASSPTSGGDTQYFGPGTRLTVL.

The V and J genes are TRBV6-2 or TRBV6-3 and TRBJ2-3; D is uncertain. The CDR3 sequence is 11 residues long. The ends were cut back, 6 bases at V and 11 bases at J, with 12 bases in the middle. The V gene's germline CDR1 is MNHEY and CDR2 SVGEGT. The CDR3 protein is CASSPLREQYF. For the CDR3, the DNA is TGTGCCAGCAGCCCCCTAAGGGAGCAGTATTTT.

This clonotype was seen repeatedly, ten times or more. The V and J genes are TRBV5-5 and TRBJ1-1; 7 bases map to TRBD1. V trimming: 1 base; J trimming: 1 base; junction bases outside the gene matches: 10. CDR3 length equals 17 residues. CDR1 is SGHKS and CDR2 is YYEKEE in the germline V gene (reference sequence). CDR3 region: CASSLLAGGTANTEAFF. In DNA, the CDR3 is TGTGCCAGCAGCTTGTTAGCCGGGGGGACAGCGAACACTGAAGCTTTCTTT.

This clonotype was seen more than once but under ten times. The J gene is TRBJ2-1, the V gene TRBV18, with D tentatively TRBD2 (5 bases). This CDR3 has 16 amino acids. Deletions cut 3 bases from V and 0 bases from J, with 12 bases between. The germline V gene encodes CDR1 KGHSH and CDR2 LQKENI. In DNA, the CDR3 is TGTGCCAGCTCACCCCGGACTGGGAGCTCCTACAATGAGCAGTTCTTC. Translation gives CASSPRTGSSYNEQFF.

In this sample, this clonotype turned up many times. J is TRBJ1-6 and V is TRBV10-3; D is unclear. The CDR3 covers 14 residues. Germline CDR1 reads ENHRY; CDR2 reads SYGVKD. V lost 4 bases and J 2 bases, leaving 6 bases between the germline ends. Written as DNA, the CDR3 is TGTGCCATCAGTGCCACGGCCTATAATTCACCCCTCCACTTT. Translation: CAISATAYNSPLHF.

The sample holds a few counts of this clonotype. V usage is TRBV5-5 and J usage is TRBJ1-5, with 11 bases aligning to TRBD1. CDR1 is SGHKS and CDR2 is YYEKEE in the germline V gene (reference sequence). This CDR3 is 16 amino acids long. J gave up 5 bases and V 4 bases, and 8 bases lay outside the gene matches. This chain's CDR3 is CASSTRTGGRDQPQHF. CDR3 bases: TGTGCCAGCAGCACCAGGACAGGGGGCAGGGATCAGCCCCAGCATTTT.

This clonotype showed up just a few times. The V and J genes are TRBV19 and TRBJ1-5, with TRBD1 as a possible D gene (6 bases). V lost 5 bases and J 0 bases, leaving 14 bases between the germline ends. There are 16 residues in the CDR3. Germline V lookup: CDR1 LNHDA, CDR2 SQIVND (reference sequence). CDR3 DNA sequence: TGTGCCAGTAGTCCCAGGCCGGGACATAGCAATCAGCCCCAGCATTTT. Its protein is CASSPRPGHSNQPQHF.

The chain carries TRBV11-2 and TRBJ2-1, with 8 bases that match TRBD1. Unmatched junction bases numbered 11, after V lost 7 bases and J lost 6 bases. The CDR3 loop spans 15 amino acids. Per germline, CDR1 SGHAT and CDR2 FQNNGV. CDR3 coding DNA: TGTGCCAGCAACAGGGGGGCGGGGTGGTCCAATGAGCAGTTCTTC. Its translation: CASNRGAGWSNEQFF.

This clonotype has a count of ten or more. This chain connects TRBV10-3 to TRBJ1-1, with no clear D. The CDR3 has 13 amino acids. V was pared by 7 bases and J by 0 bases, with 9 bases between. The germline V gene has CDR1 ENHRY and CDR2 SYGVKD. This CDR3 reads CAITRALNTEAFF. DNA for the CDR3: TGTGCCATCACCCGGGCCTTGAACACTGAAGCTTTCTTT.

This clonotype came up a few times. The chain recombines TRBV7-3 with TRBJ2-1; D is unclear. Germline CDR1 reads SGHTA; CDR2 reads FQGTGA. The CDR3 totals 15 residues. Trimming removed 1 base from V and 2 bases from J, with 9 bases in between. The CDR3 spells CASSLRGAPYNEQFF. CDR3 DNA sequence: TGTGCCAGCAGCTTAAGGGGTGCCCCCTACAATGAGCAGTTCTTC.

This clonotype was recorded many times. The rearrangement joins TRBV10-2 to TRBJ2-7; TRBD1 might be the D (6 bases). The V gene's germline CDR1 is WSHSY and CDR2 SAAADI. This CDR3 spans 12 amino acids. The V and J ends lost 5 bases and 11 bases respectively, with 16 bases between them. CDR3 protein: CASSFGQLGEYF. Here the CDR3 DNA reads TGCGCCAGCAGTTTCGGACAGCTCGGGGAGTACTTC.

This chain uses TRBV27 with TRBJ2-7, with 7 positions matching TRBD1. The length of the CDR3 is 14 residues. V was pared by 2 bases and J by 0 bases, with 1 base of the junction left unmatched. Germline values: CDR1 MNHEY, CDR2 SMNVEV (reference sequence). CDR3 loop: CASSLTGASYEQYF. CDR3 nucleotides: TGTGCCAGCAGTTTAACAGGGGCCTCCTACGAGCAGTACTTC.

A few counts support this clonotype. The chain couples TRBV7-9 to TRBJ1-4, with D possibly TRBD1 on 5 matching bases. The CDR3 is 13 amino acids. Germline loops: CDR1 SEHNR, CDR2 FQNEAQ (reference sequence). The ends were cut back, 8 bases at V and 8 bases at J, with 15 bases in the middle. The CDR3 reads CASYELRTEKLFF. The CDR3 DNA follows: TGTGCCAGCTACGAGCTTAGGACAGAAAAACTGTTTTTT.

This clonotype occurred a few times. This rearrangement joins TRBV5-1 to TRBJ1-6; weak D call: TRBD1 (6 bases). CDR3 length: 16 amino acids. The germline V gene has CDR1 SGHRS and CDR2 YFSETQ. With 1 base removed from V and 10 bases from J, the gap between germline ends came to 18 bases. This chain's CDR3 is CASSLTPQGLESPLHF. Written as DNA, the CDR3 is TGCGCCAGCAGCTTGACCCCACAGGGTTTGGAATCACCCCTCCACTTT. Filled out from reference TRBV5-1 and TRBJ1-6, the complete variable domain reads KAGVTQTPRYLIKTRGQQVTLSCSPISGHRSVSWYQQTPGQGLQFLFEYFSETQRNKGNFPGRFSGRQFSNSRSEMNVSTLELGDSALYLCASSLTPQGLESPLHFGNGTRLTVT.

In its sample, this clonotype was seen many times. The J gene is TRBJ1-2, the V gene TRBV12-3 or TRBV12-4; D unresolved. CDR3 size: 14 residues. The V end lost 6 bases, the J end lost 4 bases, and 15 bases lay between the germline ends. CDR3 sequence: CASSPSGDGYGYTF. The CDR3 DNA is TGTGCCAGCAGCCCGAGCGGGGATGGCTATGGCTACACCTTC.

The chain couples TRBV4-3 to TRBJ1-4, with TRBD1 matching 8 bases. Germline loops: CDR1 LGHNA, CDR2 YSLEER. The CDR3 consists of 15 residues. The V gene end was trimmed by 2 bases and the J gene end by 5 bases; junction bases not matched to a gene: 4. The CDR3 is CASSQRTGLNEKLFF. In DNA form, the CDR3 reads TGCGCCAGCAGCCAACGGACAGGGTTGAATGAAAAACTGTTTTTT.

The table lists this clonotype with a few counts. The chain couples TRBV25-1 to TRBJ1-1; D gene uncertain. The CDR3 is 13 amino acids. Looked up from germline, CDR1 is MGHDK and CDR2 is SYGVNS. Trimming stripped 3 bases from V and 0 bases from J, with 5 bases between. Here the CDR3 reads CASSDSMNTEAFF. Written as DNA, the CDR3 is TGTGCCAGCAGTGACAGCATGAACACTGAAGCTTTCTTT.

This clonotype has at least ten counts. The rearrangement joins TRBV9 to TRBJ2-3, with 8 nucleotides matching TRBD2. V trimming: 3 bases; J trimming: 1 base; junction bases outside the gene matches: 10. The germline V gene encodes CDR1 SGDLS and CDR2 YYNGEE. The CDR3 is 17 amino acids. The CDR3 reads CASSAQAGRGGTDTQYF. The CDR3 bases are TGTGCCAGCAGCGCCCAAGCGGGGCGGGGGGGCACAGATACGCAGTATTTT.

This clonotype has only a few counts. The chain employs TRBV6-1 and TRBJ2-7, with 12 bases identical to TRBD2. In germline, CDR1 is MNHNS, CDR2 SASEGT. V was pared by 6 bases and J by 5 bases, with 8 bases of the junction left unmatched. The length of the CDR3 is 15 residues. CDR3 region: CASRRLAGENNEQYF. For the CDR3, the DNA is TGTGCCAGCAGAAGACTAGCGGGGGAGAACAACGAGCAGTACTTC.

This clonotype was recorded many times. V is TRBV2 and J is TRBJ1-5; D is undetermined. Trimming cost V 4 bases and J 1 base, with 8 bases left between them. The CDR3 has 14 residues. Germline V lookup: CDR1 SNHLY, CDR2 FYNNEI. CDR3 sequence: CASSAEGSNQPQHF. DNA for the CDR3: TGTGCCAGCAGTGCAGAAGGGAGCAATCAGCCCCAGCATTTT.

This clonotype was counted ten times or more. The rearrangement uses TRBV7-2 and TRBJ2-5, with D possibly being TRBD1 (6 bases). The germline gives CDR1 SGHTA, CDR2 FQGNSA. The CDR3 spans 15 residues. V lost 1 base to trimming and J lost 4 bases, with 13 bases between them. This CDR3 is CASSLGALGGETQYF. DNA for the CDR3: TGTGCCAGCAGCTTAGGGGCCTTAGGGGGAGAGACCCAGTACTTC. The full variable domain, with the rest looked up from reference TRBV7-2 and TRBJ2-5, is GAGVSQSPSNKVTEKGKDVELRCDPISGHTALYWYRQSLGQGLEFLIYFQGNSAPDKSGLPSDRFSAERTGGSVSTLTIQRTQQEDSAVYLCASSLGALGGETQYFGPGTRLLVL.

This clonotype appeared many times. The chain couples TRBV10-2 to TRBJ2-6; 12 bases are shared with TRBD2. The CDR3 has 17 residues. After removal of 6 bases from V and 0 bases from J, the junction contained 3 bases not matched to a gene. The germline V gene encodes CDR1 WSHSY and CDR2 SAAADI. CDR3 loop: CASRRTSGVSGANVLTF. CDR3 DNA: TGCGCCAGCAGAAGGACTAGCGGGGTCTCTGGGGCCAACGTCCTGACTTTC.

A few counts support this clonotype. This chain joins TRBV5-6 and TRBJ2-1; D remains unclear. In germline, CDR1 is SGHDT, CDR2 YYEEEE. Trimming took off 0 bases at V and 10 bases at J, with 17 bases between the two ends. The CDR3 consists of 15 residues. CDR3 DNA: TGTGCCAGCAGCTTGGATGTGAGCCAACCTGGGGAGCAGTTCTTC. Encoded protein: CASSLDVSQPGEQFF.

The chain recombines TRBV4-2 with TRBJ2-7; the match to TRBD1 covers 7 bases. From germline, CDR1 is LGHNA and CDR2 YNFKEQ. V gave up 4 bases and J gave up 0 bases; unmatched junction bases: 6. This CDR3 contains 15 residues. The DNA for the CDR3 is TGTGCCAGCAGCCTTACAGGGGATCCCTCCTACGAGCAGTACTTC. Protein sequence: CASSLTGDPSYEQYF.

This clonotype was counted a few times. The rearrangement joins TRBV4-1 to TRBJ1-4, with 9 bases fitting TRBD1. V gave up 4 bases and J gave up 8 bases; unmatched junction bases: 8. The germline V gene encodes CDR1 MGHRA and CDR2 YSYEKL. This CDR3 region has 15 residues. The CDR3 DNA reads as TGCGCCAGCAGCCCCACCGGGACAGGGAACGAAAAACTGTTTTTT. Its translation: CASSPTGTGNEKLFF.

J is TRBJ2-1 and V is TRBV12-3 or TRBV12-4; 12 nucleotides align to TRBD2. This CDR3 has 15 amino acids. After removal of 6 bases from V and 7 bases from J, the junction contained 7 bases not matched to a gene. The CDR3 bases are TGTGCCAGCAGGCCTACTAGCGGGGGGAAGAATGAGCAGTTCTTC. Translation gives CASRPTSGGKNEQFF.

This clonotype was counted ten times or more. This chain links TRBV12-3 or TRBV12-4 with TRBJ2-3; D is ambiguous. This CDR3 contains 13 residues. The V end lost 1 base, the J end lost 2 bases, and 4 bases lay between the germline ends. The CDR3 region is CASSLGATDTQYF. The CDR3 coding sequence is TGTGCCAGCAGTTTAGGGGCCACAGATACGCAGTATTTT.

This clonotype was recorded a few times. The chain combines TRBV20-1 with TRBJ2-5, with D possibly TRBD2 on 6 matching bases. The CDR3 contains 17 residues. Germline V gene data show CDR1 as DFQATT and CDR2 as SNEGSKA (reference sequence). Trimming shortened V by 2 bases and J by 4 bases, and 23 bases separated the two germline ends. The CDR3 sequence is CSARPHTSLAFTETQYF. CDR3 sequence (DNA): TGCAGTGCTAGACCCCACACCTCCCTAGCGTTCACAGAGACCCAGTACTTC.

This clonotype was picked up many times. The chain combines TRBV20-1 with TRBJ1-2; the match to TRBD1 covers 7 bases. Trimming removed 6 bases from V and 4 bases from J; junction bases left unmatched: 5. Looked up from germline, CDR1 is DFQATT and CDR2 is SNEGSKA (reference sequence). The CDR3 loop spans 12 amino acids. CDR3 protein: CSAPGTAYGYTF. CDR3 sequence (DNA): TGCAGTGCCCCCGGGACAGCCTATGGCTACACCTTC.

The chain recombines TRBV9 with TRBJ2-1; D is undetermined. This CDR3 is 15 amino acids long. CDR1 is SGDLS, CDR2 YYNGEE, per germline. The V gene lost 0 bases and the J gene lost 5 bases, with 12 bases spanning the gap. CDR3 bases: TGTGCCAGCAGCGTAGCTGCACCTCCTGACAATGAGCAGTTCTTC. Its protein product is CASSVAAPPDNEQFF. The full variable domain, rest sourced from reference TRBV9 and TRBJ2-1, is DSGVTQTPKHLITATGQRVTLRCSPRSGDLSVYWYQQSLDQGLQFLIQYYNGEERAKGNILERFSAQQFPDLHSELNLSSLELGDSALYFCASSVAAPPDNEQFFGPGTRLTVL.